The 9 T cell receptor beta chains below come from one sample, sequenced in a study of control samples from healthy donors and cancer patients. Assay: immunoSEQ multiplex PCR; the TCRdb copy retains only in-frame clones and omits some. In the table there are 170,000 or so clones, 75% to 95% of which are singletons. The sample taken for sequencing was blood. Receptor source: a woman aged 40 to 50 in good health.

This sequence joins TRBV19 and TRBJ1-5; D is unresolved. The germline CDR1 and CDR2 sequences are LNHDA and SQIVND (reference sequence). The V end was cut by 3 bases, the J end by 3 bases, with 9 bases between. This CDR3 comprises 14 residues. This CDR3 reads CASSMGAPNQPQHF. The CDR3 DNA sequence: TGTGCCAGTAGTATGGGTGCCCCCAATCAGCCCCAGCATTTT.

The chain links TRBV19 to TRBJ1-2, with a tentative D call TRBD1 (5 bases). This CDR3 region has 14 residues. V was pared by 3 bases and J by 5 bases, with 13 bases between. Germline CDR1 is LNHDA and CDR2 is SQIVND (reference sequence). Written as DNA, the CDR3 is TGTGCCAGTAGTATCCCCGGGGGAGGGTATGGCTACACCTTC. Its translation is CASSIPGGGYGYTF.

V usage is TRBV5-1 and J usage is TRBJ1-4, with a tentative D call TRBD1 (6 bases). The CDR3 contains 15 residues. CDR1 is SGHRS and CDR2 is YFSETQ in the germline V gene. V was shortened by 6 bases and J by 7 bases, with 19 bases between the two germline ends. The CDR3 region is CASNLVGGQGEKLFF. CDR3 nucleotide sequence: TGCGCCAGCAACCTGGTGGGGGGCCAGGGTGAAAAACTGTTTTTT.

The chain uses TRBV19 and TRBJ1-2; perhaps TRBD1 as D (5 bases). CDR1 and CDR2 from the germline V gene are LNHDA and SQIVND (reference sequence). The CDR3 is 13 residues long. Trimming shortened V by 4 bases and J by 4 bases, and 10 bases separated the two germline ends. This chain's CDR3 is CASSTGTGYGYTF. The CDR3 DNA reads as TGTGCCAGTAGTACCGGGACGGGCTATGGCTACACCTTC.

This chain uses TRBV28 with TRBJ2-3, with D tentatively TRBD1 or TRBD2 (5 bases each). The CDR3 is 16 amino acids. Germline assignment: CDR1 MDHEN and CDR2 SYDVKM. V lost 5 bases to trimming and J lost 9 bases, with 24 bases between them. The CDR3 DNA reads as TGTGCCAGCAGTGCCCCCTTGAGGGGTATACCGGGGACGCAGTATTTT. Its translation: CASSAPLRGIPGTQYF.

CDR3 sequence (DNA): TGTGCCAGCAGTCTAAACCGCGGGGGGGCGCTGCGTGGCTACACCTTC. Residues: CASSLNRGGALRGYTF. The V and J genes are TRBV28 and TRBJ1-2, with D possibly matching TRBD1 (6 bases). The CDR3 contains 16 residues. CDR1 and CDR2 (germline): MDHEN, SYDVKM. Trimming left V 5 bases short and J 7 bases short, with 23 bases between.

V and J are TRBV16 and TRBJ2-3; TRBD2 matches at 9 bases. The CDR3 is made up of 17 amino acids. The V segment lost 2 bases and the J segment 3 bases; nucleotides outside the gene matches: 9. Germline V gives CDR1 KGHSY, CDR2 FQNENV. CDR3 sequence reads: CASSQSGTSSGTDTQYF. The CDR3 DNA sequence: TGTGCCAGCAGCCAAAGCGGGACTAGCAGTGGAACAGATACGCAGTATTTT. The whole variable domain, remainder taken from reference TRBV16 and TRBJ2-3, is GEEVAQTPKHLVRGEGQKAKLYCAPIKGHSYVFWYQQVLKNEFKFLISFQNENVFDETGMPKERFSAKCLPNSPCSLEIQATKLEDSAVYFCASSQSGTSSGTDTQYFGPGTRLTVL.

The CDR3 loop reads CSVLTNTEAFF. For the CDR3, the DNA is TGCAGCGTCTTGACGAACACTGAAGCTTTCTTT. The chain is built from TRBV29-1 and TRBJ1-1, with unresolved D. In germline, CDR1 is SQVTM, CDR2 ANQGSEA. The CDR3 runs to 11 residues. Trimming cost V 6 bases and J 1 base, with 6 bases left between them.

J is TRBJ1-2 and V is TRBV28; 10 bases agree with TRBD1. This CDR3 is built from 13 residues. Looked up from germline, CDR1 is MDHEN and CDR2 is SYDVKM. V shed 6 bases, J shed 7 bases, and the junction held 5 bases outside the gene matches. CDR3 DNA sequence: TGTGCCAGCAGCACCGGGACAGGGGTTGGCTACACCTTC. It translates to CASSTGTGVGYTF.